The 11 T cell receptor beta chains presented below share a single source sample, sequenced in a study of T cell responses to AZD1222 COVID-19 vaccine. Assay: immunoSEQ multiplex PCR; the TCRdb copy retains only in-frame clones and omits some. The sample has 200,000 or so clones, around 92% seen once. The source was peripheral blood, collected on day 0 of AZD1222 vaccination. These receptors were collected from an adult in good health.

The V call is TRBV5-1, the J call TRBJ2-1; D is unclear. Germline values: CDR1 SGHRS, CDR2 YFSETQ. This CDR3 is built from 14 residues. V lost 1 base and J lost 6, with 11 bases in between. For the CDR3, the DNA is TGCGCCAGCAGCTTGAGGAGACCCATCAATGAGCAGTTCTTC. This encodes CASSLRRPINEQFF.

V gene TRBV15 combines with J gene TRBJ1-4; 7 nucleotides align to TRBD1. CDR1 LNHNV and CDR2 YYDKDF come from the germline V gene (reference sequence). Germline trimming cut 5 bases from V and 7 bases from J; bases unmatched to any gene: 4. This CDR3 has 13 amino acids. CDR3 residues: CATSGKGAEKLFF. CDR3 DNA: TGTGCCACCAGCGGAAAGGGGGCTGAAAAACTGTTTTTT.

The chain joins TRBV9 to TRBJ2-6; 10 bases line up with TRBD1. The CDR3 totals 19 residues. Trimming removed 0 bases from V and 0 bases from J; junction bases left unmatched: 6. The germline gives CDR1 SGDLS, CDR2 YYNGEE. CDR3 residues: CASSVARQGANSGANVLTF. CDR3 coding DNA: TGTGCCAGCAGCGTAGCCCGACAGGGGGCGAACTCTGGGGCCAACGTCCTGACTTTC.

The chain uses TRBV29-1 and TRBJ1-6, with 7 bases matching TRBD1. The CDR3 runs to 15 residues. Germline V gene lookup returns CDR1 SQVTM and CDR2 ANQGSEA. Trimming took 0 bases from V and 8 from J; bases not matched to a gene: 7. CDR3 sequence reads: CSVEDLGQWHSPLHF. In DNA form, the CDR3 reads TGCAGCGTTGAAGATCTGGGACAGTGGCATTCACCCCTCCACTTT.

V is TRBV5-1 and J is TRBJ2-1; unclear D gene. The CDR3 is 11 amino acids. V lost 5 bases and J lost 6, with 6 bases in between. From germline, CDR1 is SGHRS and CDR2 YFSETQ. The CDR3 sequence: CASRLINEQFF. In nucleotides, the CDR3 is TGCGCCAGCAGGCTTATCAATGAGCAGTTCTTC.

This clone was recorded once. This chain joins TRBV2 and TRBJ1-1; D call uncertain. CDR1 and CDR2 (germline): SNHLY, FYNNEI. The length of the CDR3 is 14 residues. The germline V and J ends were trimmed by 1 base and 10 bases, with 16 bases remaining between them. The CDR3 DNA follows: TGTGCCAGCAGTGAAGAACGGTCGGGCTCTCGAGCTTTCTTT. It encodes CASSEERSGSRAFF. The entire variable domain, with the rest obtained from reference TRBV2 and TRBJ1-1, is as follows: EPEVTQTPSHQVTQMGQEVILRCVPISNHLYFYWYRQILGQKVEFLVSFYNNEISEKSEIFDDQFSVERPDGSNFTLKIRSTKLEDSAMYFCASSEERSGSRAFFGQGTRLTVV.

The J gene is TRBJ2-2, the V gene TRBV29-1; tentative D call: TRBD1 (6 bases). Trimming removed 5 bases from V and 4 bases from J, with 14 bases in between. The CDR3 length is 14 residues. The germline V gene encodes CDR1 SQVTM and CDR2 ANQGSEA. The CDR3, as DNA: TGCAGCGTTTCAGGGCAGGGGTTCACCGGGGAGCTGTTTTTT. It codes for CSVSGQGFTGELFF.

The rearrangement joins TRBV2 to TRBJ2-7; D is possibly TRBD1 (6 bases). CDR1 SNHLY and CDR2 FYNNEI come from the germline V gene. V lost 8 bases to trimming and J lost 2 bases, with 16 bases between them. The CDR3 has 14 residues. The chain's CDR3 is CASDGADRAYEQYF. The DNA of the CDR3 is TGTGCCAGCGACGGGGCGGACAGAGCCTACGAGCAGTACTTC.

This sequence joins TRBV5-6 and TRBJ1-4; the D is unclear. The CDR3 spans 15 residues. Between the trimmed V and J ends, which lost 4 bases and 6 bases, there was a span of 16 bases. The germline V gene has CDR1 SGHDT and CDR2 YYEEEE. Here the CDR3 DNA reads TGTGCCAGCAGCACCGGACCCTCCCGAGATGAAAAACTGTTTTTT. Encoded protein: CASSTGPSRDEKLFF.

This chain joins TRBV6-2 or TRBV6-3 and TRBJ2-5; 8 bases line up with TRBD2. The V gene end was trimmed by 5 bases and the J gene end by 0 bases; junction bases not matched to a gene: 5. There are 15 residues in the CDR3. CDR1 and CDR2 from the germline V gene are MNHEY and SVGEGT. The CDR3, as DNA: TGTGCCAGCAGTCAGACTAGCGCGTACCAAGAGACCCAGTACTTC. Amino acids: CASSQTSAYQETQYF.

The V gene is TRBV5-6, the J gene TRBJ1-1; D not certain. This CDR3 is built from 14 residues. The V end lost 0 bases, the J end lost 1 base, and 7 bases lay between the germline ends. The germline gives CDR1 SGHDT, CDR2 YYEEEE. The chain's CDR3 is CASSLERGNTEAFF. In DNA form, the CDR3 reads TGTGCCAGCAGCTTGGAACGGGGGAACACTGAAGCTTTCTTT. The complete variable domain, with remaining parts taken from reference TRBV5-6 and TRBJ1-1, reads DAGVTQSPTHLIKTRGQQVTLRCSPKSGHDTVSWYQQALGQGPQFIFQYYEEEERQRGNFPDRFSGHQFPNYSSELNVNALLLGDSALYLCASSLERGNTEAFFGQGTRLTVV.